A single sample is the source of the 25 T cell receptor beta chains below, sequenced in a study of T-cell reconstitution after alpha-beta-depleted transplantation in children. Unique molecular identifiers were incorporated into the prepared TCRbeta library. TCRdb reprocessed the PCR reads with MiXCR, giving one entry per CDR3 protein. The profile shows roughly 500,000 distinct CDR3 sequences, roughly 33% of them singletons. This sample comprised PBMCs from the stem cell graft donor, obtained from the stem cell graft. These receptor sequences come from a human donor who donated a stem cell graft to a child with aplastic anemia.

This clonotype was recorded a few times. The CDR3 nucleotides read TGCAGCGCAGTACCGGGACAGGGTAATTCCGGGGAGCTGTTTTTT. This codes for CSAVPGQGNSGELFF. J is TRBJ2-2 and V is TRBV29-1; 9 bases line up with TRBD1. After removal of 7 bases from V and 6 bases from J, the junction contained 12 bases not matched to a gene. This CDR3 is built from 15 residues. CDR1 is SQVTM and CDR2 is ANQGSEA in the germline V gene.

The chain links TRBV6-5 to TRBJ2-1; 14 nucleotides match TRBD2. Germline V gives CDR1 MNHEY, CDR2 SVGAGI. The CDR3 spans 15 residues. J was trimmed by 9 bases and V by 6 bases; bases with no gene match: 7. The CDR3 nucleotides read TGTGCCAGCAGCAAAGGGACTAGCGGGAGTGTTGAGCAGTTCTTC. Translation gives CASSKGTSGSVEQFF.

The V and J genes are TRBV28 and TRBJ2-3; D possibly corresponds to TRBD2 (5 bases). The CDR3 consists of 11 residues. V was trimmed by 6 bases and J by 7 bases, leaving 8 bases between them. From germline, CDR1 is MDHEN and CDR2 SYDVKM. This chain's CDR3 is CASRGGYTQYF. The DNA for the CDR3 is TGTGCCAGCAGAGGAGGATATACGCAGTATTTT.

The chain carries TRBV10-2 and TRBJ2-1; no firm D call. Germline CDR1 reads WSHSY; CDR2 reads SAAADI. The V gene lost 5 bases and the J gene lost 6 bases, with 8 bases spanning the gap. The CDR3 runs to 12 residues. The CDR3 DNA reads TGCGCCAGCAGTAATCGGGCCAATGAGCAGTTCTTC. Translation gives CASSNRANEQFF.

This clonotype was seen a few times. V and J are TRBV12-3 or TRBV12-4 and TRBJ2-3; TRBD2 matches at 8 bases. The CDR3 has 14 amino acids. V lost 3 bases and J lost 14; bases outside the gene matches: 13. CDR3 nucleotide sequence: TGTGCCAGCAGTTTGACTAGCGAGGGTACCCTCCCGTATTTT. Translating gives CASSLTSEGTLPYF.

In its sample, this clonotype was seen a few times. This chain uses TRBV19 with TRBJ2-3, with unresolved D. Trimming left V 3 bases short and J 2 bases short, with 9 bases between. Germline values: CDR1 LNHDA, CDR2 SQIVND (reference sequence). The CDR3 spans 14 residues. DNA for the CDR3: TGTGCCAGTAGTATTTTTGCATCCACAGATACGCAGTATTTT. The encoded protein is CASSIFASTDTQYF.

The CDR3, as DNA: TGTGCCAGCAGACCCTCGGCAGGGATTACCAAAAACATTCAGTACTTC. Its protein product is CASRPSAGITKNIQYF. The gene calls are TRBV5-6 and TRBJ2-4, with D tentatively TRBD1 (5 bases). Germline V gene lookup returns CDR1 SGHDT and CDR2 YYEEEE. V was pared by 5 bases and J by 2 bases, with 17 bases between. CDR3 length equals 16 residues.

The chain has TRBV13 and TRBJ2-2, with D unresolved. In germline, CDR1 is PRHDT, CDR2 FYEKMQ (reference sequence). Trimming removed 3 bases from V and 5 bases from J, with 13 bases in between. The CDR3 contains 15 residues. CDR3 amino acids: CASSLPSLGTGELFF. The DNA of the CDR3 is TGTGCCAGCAGCTTGCCTTCTTTAGGGACCGGGGAGCTGTTTTTT.

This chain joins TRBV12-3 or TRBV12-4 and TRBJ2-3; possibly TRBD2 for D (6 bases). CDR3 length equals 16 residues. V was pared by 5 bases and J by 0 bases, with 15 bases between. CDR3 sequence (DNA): TGTGCCAGCAGTCCCCTATCCGGGACTAGCACAGATACGCAGTATTTT. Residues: CASSPLSGTSTDTQYF.

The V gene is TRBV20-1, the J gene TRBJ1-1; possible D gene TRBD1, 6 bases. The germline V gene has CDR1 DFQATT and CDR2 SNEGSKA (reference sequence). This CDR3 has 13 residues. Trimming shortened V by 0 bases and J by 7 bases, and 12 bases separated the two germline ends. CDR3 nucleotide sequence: TGCAGTGCTAGAGAGACAGGAGAACTTGAAGCTTTCTTT. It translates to CSARETGELEAFF.

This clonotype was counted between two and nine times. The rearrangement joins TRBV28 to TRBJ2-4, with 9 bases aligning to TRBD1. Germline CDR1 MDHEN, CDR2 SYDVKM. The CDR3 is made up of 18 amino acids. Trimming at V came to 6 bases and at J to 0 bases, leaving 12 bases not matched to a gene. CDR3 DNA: TGTGCCAGCAGAAGATCACAAATGGACAGGGGAGCCAAAAACATTCAGTACTTC. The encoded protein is CASRRSQMDRGAKNIQYF.

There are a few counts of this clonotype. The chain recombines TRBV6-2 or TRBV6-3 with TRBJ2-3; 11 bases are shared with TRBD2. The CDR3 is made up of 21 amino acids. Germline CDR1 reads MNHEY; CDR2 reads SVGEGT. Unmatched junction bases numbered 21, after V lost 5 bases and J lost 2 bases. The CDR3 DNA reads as TGTGCCAGCAGTCCTTACTTGGGGACTAGCGGATTTTTTGTCGCCACAGATACGCAGTATTTT. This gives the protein CASSPYLGTSGFFVATDTQYF.

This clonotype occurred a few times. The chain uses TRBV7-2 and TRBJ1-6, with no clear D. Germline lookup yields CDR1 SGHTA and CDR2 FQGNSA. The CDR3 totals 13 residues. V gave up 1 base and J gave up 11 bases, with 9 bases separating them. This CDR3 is CASSLGPVAPLHF. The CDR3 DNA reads TGTGCCAGCAGCTTAGGGCCAGTGGCACCCCTCCACTTT.

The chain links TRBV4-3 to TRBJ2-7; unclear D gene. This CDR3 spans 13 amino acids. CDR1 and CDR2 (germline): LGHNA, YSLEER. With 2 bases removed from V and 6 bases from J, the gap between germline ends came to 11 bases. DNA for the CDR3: TGCGCCAGCAGCCAATTTACCCCAGGCGAGCAGTACTTC. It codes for CASSQFTPGEQYF.

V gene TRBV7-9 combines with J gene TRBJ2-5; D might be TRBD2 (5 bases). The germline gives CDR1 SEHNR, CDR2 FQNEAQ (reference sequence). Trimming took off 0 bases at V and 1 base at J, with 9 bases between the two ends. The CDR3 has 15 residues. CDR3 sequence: CASSLAGEPQETQYF. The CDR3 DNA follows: TGTGCCAGCAGCTTAGCGGGAGAGCCCCAAGAGACCCAGTACTTC.

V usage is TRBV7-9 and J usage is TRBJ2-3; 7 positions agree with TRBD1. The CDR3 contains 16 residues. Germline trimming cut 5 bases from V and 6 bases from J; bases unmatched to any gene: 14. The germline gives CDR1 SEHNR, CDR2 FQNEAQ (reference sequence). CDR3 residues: CASSKDYDRARDTQYF. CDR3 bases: TGTGCCAGCAGCAAAGACTACGACAGGGCTCGCGATACGCAGTATTTT.

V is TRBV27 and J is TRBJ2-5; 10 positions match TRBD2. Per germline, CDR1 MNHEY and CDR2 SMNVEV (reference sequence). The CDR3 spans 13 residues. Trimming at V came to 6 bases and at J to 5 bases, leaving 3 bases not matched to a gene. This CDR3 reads CASRASGSETQYF. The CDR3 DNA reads TGTGCCAGCAGGGCTAGCGGGAGCGAGACCCAGTACTTC.

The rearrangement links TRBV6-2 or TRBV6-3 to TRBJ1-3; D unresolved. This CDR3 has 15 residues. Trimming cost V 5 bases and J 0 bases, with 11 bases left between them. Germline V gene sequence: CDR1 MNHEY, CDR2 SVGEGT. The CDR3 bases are TGTGCCAGCAGTATCACGGGAATCTCTGGAAACACCATATATTTT. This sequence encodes CASSITGISGNTIYF.

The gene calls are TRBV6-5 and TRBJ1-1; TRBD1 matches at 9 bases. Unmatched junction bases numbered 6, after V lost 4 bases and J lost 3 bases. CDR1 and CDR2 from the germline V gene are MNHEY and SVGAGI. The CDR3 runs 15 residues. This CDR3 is CASSSTGTGHTEAFF. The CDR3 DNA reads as TGTGCCAGCAGTTCCACCGGGACAGGGCACACTGAAGCTTTCTTT.

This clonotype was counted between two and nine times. The DNA for the CDR3 is TGCAGTGCTAGAGATCTCGGGGGGCCGATAGATACGCAGTATTTT. Translated, it gives CSARDLGGPIDTQYF. The chain couples TRBV20-1 to TRBJ2-3; possibly TRBD2 for D (7 bases). Germline V CDR1 and CDR2: DFQATT, SNEGSKA (reference sequence). This CDR3 region has 15 residues. Trimming cost V 0 bases and J 5 bases, with 15 bases left between them.

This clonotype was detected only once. The CDR3 is CASSQSATGSYNEQFF. As DNA, the CDR3 is TGTGCCAGCAGCCAAAGCGCGACAGGCTCCTACAATGAGCAGTTCTTC. The chain combines TRBV3-1 with TRBJ2-1; maybe TRBD1 (6 bases). The germline CDR1 and CDR2 sequences are LGHDT and YNNKEL (reference sequence). The CDR3 consists of 16 residues. The V and J ends lost 2 bases and 0 bases respectively, with 11 bases between them.

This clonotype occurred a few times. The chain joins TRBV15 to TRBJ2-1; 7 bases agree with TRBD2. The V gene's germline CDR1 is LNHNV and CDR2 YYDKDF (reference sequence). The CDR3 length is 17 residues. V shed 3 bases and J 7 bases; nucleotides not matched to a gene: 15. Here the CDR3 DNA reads TGTGCCACCAGCAGCCTCAGGTCAAGGCGGGAGAGGAATGAGCAGTTCTTC. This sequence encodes CATSSLRSRRERNEQFF.

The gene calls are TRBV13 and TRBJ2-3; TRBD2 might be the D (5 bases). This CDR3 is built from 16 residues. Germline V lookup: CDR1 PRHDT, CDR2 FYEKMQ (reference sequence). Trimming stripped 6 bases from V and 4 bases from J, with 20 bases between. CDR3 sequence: CASRLSVGAPPDTQYF. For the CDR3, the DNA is TGTGCCAGCAGACTTAGCGTGGGCGCTCCGCCAGATACGCAGTATTTT.

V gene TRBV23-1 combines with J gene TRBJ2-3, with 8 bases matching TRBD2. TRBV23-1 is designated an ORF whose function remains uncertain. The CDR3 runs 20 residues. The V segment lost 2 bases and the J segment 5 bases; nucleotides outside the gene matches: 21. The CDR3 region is CASSQPTYPLLAGLRDTQYF. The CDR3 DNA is TGCGCCAGCAGTCAACCGACCTACCCACTTTTAGCGGGACTTCGAGATACGCAGTATTTT.

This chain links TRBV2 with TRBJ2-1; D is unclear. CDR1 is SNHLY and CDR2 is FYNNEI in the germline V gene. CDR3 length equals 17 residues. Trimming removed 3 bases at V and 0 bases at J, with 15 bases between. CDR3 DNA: TGTGCCAGCAGTGACCCGGGCTCGGCTAGCTCCTACAATGAGCAGTTCTTC. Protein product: CASSDPGSASSYNEQFF.